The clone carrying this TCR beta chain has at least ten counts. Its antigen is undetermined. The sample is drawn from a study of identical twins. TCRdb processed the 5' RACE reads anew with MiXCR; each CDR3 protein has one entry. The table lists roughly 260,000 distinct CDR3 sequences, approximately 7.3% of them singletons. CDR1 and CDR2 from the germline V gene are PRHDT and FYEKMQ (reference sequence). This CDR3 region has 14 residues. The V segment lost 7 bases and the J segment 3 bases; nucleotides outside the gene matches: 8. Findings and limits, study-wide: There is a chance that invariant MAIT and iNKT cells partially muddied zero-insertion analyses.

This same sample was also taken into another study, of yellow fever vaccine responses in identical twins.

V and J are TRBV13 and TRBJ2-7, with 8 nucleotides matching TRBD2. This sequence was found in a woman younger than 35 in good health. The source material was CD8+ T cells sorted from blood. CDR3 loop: CASTPGLGIYEQYF. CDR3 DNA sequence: TGTGCCAGCACACCGGGACTAGGAATCTACGAGCAGTACTTC. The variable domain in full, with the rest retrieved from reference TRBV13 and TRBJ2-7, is AAGVIQSPRHLIKEKRETATLKCYPIPRHDTVYWYQQGPGQDPQFLISFYEKMQSDKGSIPDRFSAQQFSDYHSELNMSSLELGDSALYFCASTPGLGIYEQYFGPGTRLTVT.